What follows are 14 T cell receptor beta chains derived from one specimen sequenced in a study of Graves' ophthalmopathy and Graves' hyperthyroidism. The study amplified TCR beta CDR3 regions using RNA transcripts. Following a first-round RT-PCR that used HTBI primers, a second-round multiplex PCR was carried out. Using its own MiXCR run on the multiplex PCR reads, TCRdb lists one record per CDR3 protein. The sample includes about 370,000 distinct CDR3 sequences, about 18% seen only once; the top ten take 2.4%. The source material was peripheral blood. These receptor sequences come from an adult woman with stable Graves' hyperthyroidism.

This clonotype was detected ten times or more. The V call is TRBV3-1, the J call TRBJ2-7; 11 positions agree with TRBD2. Trimming cost V 3 bases and J 7 bases; bases outside gene matches: 2. In germline, CDR1 is LGHDT, CDR2 YNNKEL (reference sequence). The CDR3 loop spans 13 amino acids. This chain's CDR3 is CASSQTSGTEQYF. In DNA form, the CDR3 reads TGTGCCAGCAGCCAGACTAGCGGGACTGAGCAGTACTTC.

This clonotype was observed many times. J is TRBJ2-5 and V is TRBV30, with D possibly matching TRBD2 (6 bases). The CDR3 spans 15 residues. Germline CDR1 and CDR2: GTSNPN and SVGIG (reference sequence). V gave up 0 bases and J gave up 5 bases, with 16 bases separating them. The CDR3 reads CAWSVGGIGGETQYF. Written as DNA, the CDR3 is TGTGCCTGGAGTGTGGGCGGGATTGGGGGTGAGACCCAGTACTTC.

At least ten counts were recorded for this clonotype. The V and J genes are TRBV7-2 and TRBJ2-2; D is ambiguous. From germline, CDR1 is SGHTA and CDR2 FQGNSA. The CDR3 has 14 residues. Trimming left V 1 base short and J 6 bases short, with 9 bases between. As DNA, the CDR3 is TGTGCCAGCAGCTTAGGGTGGGTCTCCGGGGAGCTGTTTTTT. Its translation is CASSLGWVSGELFF.

This clonotype was seen at least ten times. The CDR3 sequence is CSAGGEGGETQYF. The DNA of the CDR3 is TGCAGCGCTGGAGGAGAGGGAGGAGAGACCCAGTACTTC. This chain links TRBV29-1 with TRBJ2-5; D might be TRBD2 (6 bases). Germline CDR1 SQVTM, CDR2 ANQGSEA. CDR3 size: 13 residues. Trimming took off 7 bases at V and 4 bases at J, with 16 bases between the two ends.

The sample holds many counts of this clonotype. The chain links TRBV12-3 or TRBV12-4 to TRBJ2-5, with D perhaps matching TRBD1 (6 bases). The CDR3 contains 13 residues. Trimming took off 4 bases at V and 2 bases at J, with 8 bases between the two ends. The CDR3 is CASSWTAQETQYF. CDR3 DNA: TGTGCCAGCAGTTGGACAGCGCAAGAGACCCAGTACTTC.

There are many counts of this clonotype. The V call is TRBV27, the J call TRBJ2-7; either TRBD1 or TRBD2 may fit D (5 bases each). CDR3 size: 13 residues. V lost 3 bases and J lost 4, with 10 bases in between. The germline V gene has CDR1 MNHEY and CDR2 SMNVEV (reference sequence). The CDR3, as DNA: TGTGCCAGCAGTTTCGGGACCCGGTACGAGCAGTACTTC. Its translation: CASSFGTRYEQYF.

This clonotype came up a few times. As DNA, the CDR3 is TGTGCCAGCAGCTTACGGTCTGGGGCGAGGACTAGAACTCAAGAGACCCAGTACTTC. It is translated as CASSLRSGARTRTQETQYF. V and J are TRBV11-2 and TRBJ2-5, with 7 bases that match TRBD2. The CDR3 has 19 amino acids. V dropped 2 bases and J dropped 2; count of bases not matched to a gene: 17. Germline V gives CDR1 SGHAT, CDR2 FQNNGV.

This clonotype was observed a single time. This rearrangement joins TRBV6-1 to TRBJ1-2; D gene unclear. Germline loops: CDR1 MNHNS, CDR2 SASEGT. Deletions cut 6 bases from V and 1 base from J, with 9 bases between. The CDR3 contains 13 residues. The CDR3 sequence: CASRMGFNYGYTF. In DNA, the CDR3 is TGTGCCAGCAGGATGGGGTTTAACTATGGCTACACCTTC.

This clonotype was observed a handful of times. The chain carries TRBV19 and TRBJ1-1; TRBD1 aligns across 7 bases. The CDR3 spans 13 residues. Germline V gene sequence: CDR1 LNHDA, CDR2 SQIVND (reference sequence). V lost 9 bases, J lost 6 bases, and 10 bases stayed unmatched. CDR3 bases: TGTGCCAGCTCACCCACAGGGGCATCTGAAGCTTTCTTT. It translates to CASSPTGASEAFF.

Concerning this clonotype itself: Being one base from a much bigger clone, this may be a read error. This chain links TRBV2 with TRBJ1-3; maybe TRBD1 (6 bases). The CDR3 is 14 amino acids. Germline assignment: CDR1 SNHLY and CDR2 FYNNEI. V lost 9 bases, J lost 2 bases, and 14 bases lay in between. The CDR3 loop is CASKEGVTGNTIYF. CDR3 sequence (DNA): TGTGCCAGTAAAGAGGGGGTTACTGGAAACACCATATATTTT. Looking up the rest from reference TRBV2 and TRBJ1-3 gives the full variable domain: EPEVTQTPSHQVTQMGQEVILRCVPISNHLYFYWYRQILGQKVEFLVSFYNNEISEKSEIFDDQFSVERPDGSNFTLKIRSTKLEDSAMYFCASKEGVTGNTIYFGEGSWLTVV.

The CDR3 bases are TGTGCCAGCAATCGACAAAGACCATATCAAGAGACCCAGTACTTC. Encoded protein: CASNRQRPYQETQYF. The chain has TRBV6-2 or TRBV6-3 and TRBJ2-5; D remains unclear. Looked up from germline, CDR1 is MNHEY and CDR2 is SVGEGT. The CDR3 totals 15 residues. Trimming shortened V by 7 bases and J by 2 bases, and 17 bases separated the two germline ends.

This chain uses TRBV12-3 or TRBV12-4 with TRBJ2-7; D gene uncertain. This CDR3 is built from 12 residues. V lost 4 bases and J lost 5, with 9 bases in between. The CDR3 coding sequence is TGTGCCAGCAGTTCATACACGGACGAGCAGTACTTC. Amino acids: CASSSYTDEQYF.

V gene TRBV28 combines with J gene TRBJ1-1; 10 nucleotides line up with TRBD1. Germline V CDR1 and CDR2: MDHEN, SYDVKM. Unmatched junction bases numbered 8, after V lost 4 bases and J lost 3 bases. The CDR3 totals 16 residues. CDR3 nucleotide sequence: TGTGCCAGCAGTTCCCCGGGACAGGGGTCATACACTGAAGCTTTCTTT. Translation: CASSSPGQGSYTEAFF.

This clonotype appeared many times. The rearrangement uses TRBV20-1 and TRBJ1-2; no reliable D call. The CDR3 is made up of 13 amino acids. Germline CDR1 and CDR2: DFQATT and SNEGSKA (reference sequence). V lost 4 bases to trimming and J lost 3 bases, with 12 bases between them. The CDR3 sequence is CSAIQTDDYGYTF. The DNA for the CDR3 is TGCAGTGCTATTCAGACGGATGACTATGGCTACACCTTC.